This T cell receptor (beta chain) is drawn from a study of T-cell reconstitution after alpha-beta-depleted transplantation in children. General observations from the study: Surviving thymic progenitors and recipient T cells were the source of high TCRbeta diversity at day 60 in some patients. After transplant, at about two months, alpha-beta T cells were reportedly derived from several hundred expanded graft clones. Counts and diversity of T cells one year after transplant came mostly from newly produced T cells.

This clonotype appeared a few times. Its specificity is not known. For TCRbeta, the library was prepared with unique molecular identifiers. TCRdb reanalysed the PCR reads using MiXCR and keeps one entry per CDR3 protein. This sample has around 300,000 distinct CDR3 sequences; approximately 23% occur once, and the top ten carry roughly 11%. V was shortened by 5 bases and J by 4 bases, with 15 bases between the two germline ends. The germline V gene encodes CDR1 SGHTA and CDR2 FQGNSA. The CDR3 totals 14 residues. The chain uses TRBV7-2 and TRBJ2-7, with D possibly being TRBD2 (6 bases). This material consisted of PBMCs, mostly from graft donor cells, taken 180 days after TCRalphabeta/CD19-depleted stem cell transplant. This receptor was obtained from a male patient younger than 18 who had a stem cell transplant for acute lymphoblastic leukemia, so the T cells may come from the graft donor. The CDR3 loop reads CASSARLGGYEQYF. The CDR3, as DNA: TGTGCCAGCAGCGCTAGACTAGGAGGATACGAGCAGTACTTC.